The 30 T cell receptor beta chains listed next were all sequenced from one sample in a study of blood T cell repertoires in COVID-19. Measured with immunoSEQ multiplex PCR; TCRdb has only the in-frame clones, and not every one. This sample has around 190,000 clones, with over 80% found just once. The sample comprised PBMCs or T cells enriched from blood (not recorded which). The receptors originated from a young man with acute COVID-19.

This clone occurred a few times. This chain links TRBV7-9 with TRBJ2-6, with D possibly TRBD1 on 5 matching bases. Germline V gives CDR1 SEHNR, CDR2 FQNEAQ (reference sequence). Between the trimmed V and J ends, which lost 5 bases and 0 bases, there was a span of 14 bases. The CDR3 is 17 amino acids. The CDR3 DNA reads as TGTGCCAGCAGCGAAACAGGCTCCGACTCTGGGGCCAACGTCCTGACTTTC. It yields the protein CASSETGSDSGANVLTF.

V gene TRBV14 combines with J gene TRBJ2-3; no firm D call. From germline, CDR1 is SGHDN and CDR2 FVKESK. This CDR3 has 15 amino acids. V was cut by 0 bases and J by 1 base, with 8 bases left in between. CDR3 in amino acids: CASSQELAGTDTQYF. In DNA form, the CDR3 reads TGTGCCAGCAGCCAAGAACTTGCCGGCACAGATACGCAGTATTTT.

The V gene is TRBV5-5, the J gene TRBJ1-1; 9 positions agree with TRBD1. There are 15 residues in the CDR3. Germline lookup yields CDR1 SGHKS and CDR2 YYEKEE (reference sequence). The ends lost 4 bases at V and 0 bases at J; junction bases unmatched: 4. The CDR3: CASSPTGGLNTEAFF. The CDR3 DNA follows: TGTGCCAGCAGCCCTACAGGGGGCCTGAACACTGAAGCTTTCTTT. Variable domain in full (rest from reference TRBV5-5 and TRBJ1-1): DAGVTQSPTHLIKTRGQQVTLRCSPISGHKSVSWYQQVLGQGPQFIFQYYEKEERGRGNFPDRFSARQFPNYSSELNVNALLLGDSALYLCASSPTGGLNTEAFFGQGTRLTVV.

The CDR3 region has the DNA TGCGCCAGCAGCCAGGGACAGGGGTCCTACGAGCAGTACTTC. It encodes CASSQGQGSYEQYF. V usage is TRBV4-3 and J usage is TRBJ2-7, with 10 bases fitting TRBD1. Germline CDR1 reads LGHNA; CDR2 reads YSLEER. This CDR3 region has 14 residues. The trim removed 3 bases at V and 1 base at J, leaving 0 bases unmatched.

This clone was counted between two and nine times. The rearrangement links TRBV7-6 to TRBJ2-5, with D possibly matching TRBD1 (6 bases). The CDR3 sequence is 13 residues long. Trimming pared 4 bases from V and 5 bases from J, leaving 11 bases between. Germline assignment: CDR1 SGHVS and CDR2 FNYEAQ. CDR3 bases: TGTGCCAGCAGCTCTACAGGGTTGGAGACCCAGTACTTC. This translates into CASSSTGLETQYF. Looking up the rest from reference TRBV7-6 and TRBJ2-5 gives the full variable domain: GAGVSQSPRYKVTKRGQDVALRCDPISGHVSLYWYRQALGQGPEFLTYFNYEAQQDKSGLPNDRFSAERPEGSISTLTIQRTEQRDSAMYRCASSSTGLETQYFGPGTRLLVL.

The gene calls are TRBV19 and TRBJ2-5; the D gene is possibly TRBD1 (6 bases). V lost 5 bases, J lost 4 bases, and 11 bases lay in between. Per the germline V gene, CDR1 is LNHDA and CDR2 is SQIVND (reference sequence). The CDR3 spans 13 residues. CDR3 amino acids: CASSSWGLETQYF. The DNA of the CDR3 is TGTGCCAGTAGTTCCTGGGGGCTAGAGACCCAGTACTTC.

This chain links TRBV10-1 with TRBJ2-3; D is possibly TRBD2 (6 bases). CDR1 is WNHNN and CDR2 is SYGVQD in the germline V gene (reference sequence). V dropped 1 base and J dropped 0 bases, with 20 bases sitting between them. The CDR3 runs 19 residues. The CDR3 spells CASSECPWEEGSSTDTQYF. In DNA form, the CDR3 reads TGCGCCAGCAGTGAGTGTCCCTGGGAGGAGGGCTCTAGCACAGATACGCAGTATTTT.

The chain uses TRBV6-5 and TRBJ1-1; tentatively, D is TRBD1 (6 bases). V lost 7 bases, J lost 1 base, and 16 bases lay in between. CDR3 length: 15 amino acids. Germline V gives CDR1 MNHEY, CDR2 SVGAGI. The DNA of the CDR3 is TGTGCCAGCAAGGGGGAACCGACGGAGAACACTGAAGCTTTCTTT. Protein: CASKGEPTENTEAFF.

This clone appeared a single time. This chain links TRBV2 with TRBJ2-3; a weak D match, TRBD1 (6 bases). The germline CDR1 and CDR2 sequences are SNHLY and FYNNEI. The V end was cut by 5 bases, the J end by 2 bases, with 17 bases between. This CDR3 region has 16 residues. The CDR3 here is CASSKTGLGPTDTQYF. DNA for the CDR3: TGTGCCAGCAGTAAAACAGGGCTAGGGCCCACAGATACGCAGTATTTT.

The genes are TRBV7-9 and TRBJ1-2, with D unresolved. Germline CDR1 is SEHNR and CDR2 is FQNEAQ (reference sequence). Trimming shortened V by 1 base and J by 0 bases, and 9 bases separated the two germline ends. This CDR3 is 15 amino acids long. CDR3 nucleotides: TGTGCCAGCAGCTTAGTGCTTGACTCTAACTATGGCTACACCTTC. It specifies CASSLVLDSNYGYTF. The full variable domain, completed using reference TRBV7-9 and TRBJ1-2, is DTGVSQNPRHKITKRGQNVTFRCDPISEHNRLYWYRQTLGQGPEFLTYFQNEAQLEKSRLLSDRFSAERPKGSFSTLEIQRTEQGDSAMYLCASSLVLDSNYGYTFGSGTRLTVV.

This CDR3 reads CASSLELAGVEQYF. CDR3 DNA sequence: TGTGCCAGCAGCTTAGAACTAGCGGGAGTTGAGCAGTACTTC. The rearrangement joins TRBV11-3 to TRBJ2-7; 11 positions match TRBD2. The CDR3 loop spans 14 amino acids. V shed 0 bases and J 7 bases; nucleotides not matched to a gene: 2. Per germline, CDR1 SGHNT and CDR2 YENEEA.

V is TRBV10-2 and J is TRBJ1-5; TRBD1 matches 9 bases. CDR3 size: 15 residues. The junction had 8 bases not matched to a gene; V was cut back by 5 bases and J by 6 bases. Looked up from germline, CDR1 is WSHSY and CDR2 is SAAADI. CDR3 residues: CASSRDREAFQPQHF. The CDR3 DNA reads as TGCGCCAGCAGTAGGGACAGGGAGGCATTTCAGCCCCAGCATTTT.

The chain joins TRBV4-1 to TRBJ1-5, with TRBD1 matching over 7 bases. Trimming removed 3 bases from V and 4 bases from J; junction bases left unmatched: 12. Germline CDR1 reads MGHRA; CDR2 reads YSYEKL. This CDR3 contains 17 residues. CDR3 DNA sequence: TGCGCCAGCAGCCAGGGATTCGGACAGGCGATTAATCAGCCCCAGCATTTT. Its translation: CASSQGFGQAINQPQHF.

The chain joins TRBV6-5 to TRBJ2-7; a possible D gene is TRBD1 (5 bases). The CDR3 is 16 residues long. Germline values: CDR1 MNHEY, CDR2 SVGAGI. V lost 0 bases to trimming and J lost 6 bases, with 18 bases between them. In nucleotides, the CDR3 is TGTGCCAGCAGTTACTCCCCCGGCAGGGCTCTTAGCGAGCAGTACTTC. Amino acid sequence: CASSYSPGRALSEQYF.

The chain joins TRBV28 to TRBJ1-1; TRBD1 matches at 7 bases. Unmatched junction bases numbered 5, after V lost 1 base and J lost 3 bases. CDR3 size: 15 residues. CDR1 is MDHEN and CDR2 is SYDVKM in the germline V gene. This CDR3 is CASSLSTGTDTEAFF. CDR3 nucleotide sequence: TGTGCCAGCAGTTTATCGACAGGGACGGACACTGAAGCTTTCTTT.

This rearrangement joins TRBV3-1 (or the pseudogene TRBV3-2) to TRBJ2-7, with no clear D. Trimming stripped 1 base from V and 5 bases from J, with 12 bases between. The germline CDR1 and CDR2 sequences are LGHDT and YNNKEL (reference sequence). The CDR3 is 14 amino acids. This CDR3 is CASSQGDGHHEQYF. The CDR3 DNA follows: TGTGCCAGCAGCCAAGGAGATGGGCACCACGAGCAGTACTTC.

The chain joins TRBV11-2 to TRBJ1-1; D gene unclear. CDR3 length: 12 residues. Germline assignment: CDR1 SGHAT and CDR2 FQNNGV. V shed 5 bases and J shed 0 bases, with 4 bases lying between them. DNA of the CDR3: TGTGCCAGCAGCCTTTTGAACACTGAAGCTTTCTTT. It yields the protein CASSLLNTEAFF.

Only one count was recorded for this clone. The CDR3 sequence is CASSIQGGTEAFF. As DNA, the CDR3 is TGTGCCAGCAGCATACAGGGGGGCACTGAAGCTTTCTTT. This chain uses TRBV5-4 with TRBJ1-1; 8 bases map to TRBD1. Germline values: CDR1 SGHNT, CDR2 YYREEE (reference sequence). The V segment lost 4 bases and the J segment 4 bases; nucleotides outside the gene matches: 3. The CDR3 runs to 13 residues.

V and J are TRBV10-3 and TRBJ2-7; 11 bases line up with TRBD2. The CDR3 runs 16 residues. Germline CDR1 ENHRY, CDR2 SYGVKD. The trim removed 1 base at V and 2 bases at J, leaving 4 bases unmatched. The CDR3, as DNA: TGTGCCATCAGTGAGTGTGCTAGCGGGAGGCCCTACGAGCAGTACTTC. Its translation: CAISECASGRPYEQYF.

The chain uses TRBV11-3 and TRBJ2-7, with TRBD2 matching 7 bases. The J segment lost 0 bases and the V segment lost 1 base, leaving 6 bases of the junction unmatched. CDR1 SGHNT and CDR2 YENEEA come from the germline V gene. There are 16 residues in the CDR3. This CDR3 reads CASSLGLAEGSYEQYF. DNA for the CDR3: TGTGCCAGCAGCTTAGGTCTAGCGGAGGGCTCCTACGAGCAGTACTTC.

The V and J genes are TRBV4-3 and TRBJ2-7, with 7 bases fitting TRBD2. With 2 bases clipped from V and 4 bases from J, the junction kept 5 bases outside the gene matches. From germline, CDR1 is LGHNA and CDR2 YSLEER. The CDR3 is 14 residues long. The CDR3 DNA follows: TGCGCCAGCAGCCAATCGCTGGGGGGGTACGAGCAGTACTTC. Its protein is CASSQSLGGYEQYF.

The genes are TRBV4-1 and TRBJ2-7, with 9 positions matching TRBD1. The CDR3 is 16 amino acids. From germline, CDR1 is MGHRA and CDR2 YSYEKL. V shed 5 bases and J 7 bases; nucleotides not matched to a gene: 15. The chain's CDR3 is CASSYTDRGGSREQYF. The CDR3 nucleotides are TGCGCCAGCAGCTACACTGACAGGGGGGGGAGTAGGGAGCAGTACTTC.

This chain links TRBV6-6 with TRBJ2-5, with D possibly being TRBD1 (6 bases). The V gene's germline CDR1 is MNHNY and CDR2 SVGAGI (reference sequence). The CDR3 runs to 15 residues. V lost 5 bases and J lost 2, with 15 bases in between. The CDR3 region has the DNA TGTGCCAGCAGTAAACAGGGTATCGGGCAAGAGACCCAGTACTTC. Protein sequence: CASSKQGIGQETQYF.

The chain recombines TRBV5-4 with TRBJ2-6; D is unresolved. Germline CDR1 is SGHNT and CDR2 is YYREEE (reference sequence). The V end lost 2 bases, the J end lost 4 bases, and 7 bases lay between the germline ends. The CDR3 has 14 amino acids. The CDR3 sequence is CASSFPSGANVLTF. CDR3 in DNA: TGTGCCAGCAGCTTCCCTTCCGGGGCCAACGTCCTGACTTTC.

The J gene is TRBJ2-3, the V gene TRBV6-5; 8 nucleotides agree with TRBD2. The ends lost 0 bases at V and 8 bases at J; junction bases unmatched: 10. CDR3 length: 16 amino acids. Germline lookup yields CDR1 MNHEY and CDR2 SVGAGI. As DNA, the CDR3 is TGTGCCAGCAGTTACTCGCCGGGAGGGTCCAGGGGTACGCAGTATTTT. Translation: CASSYSPGGSRGTQYF.

The chain recombines TRBV11-2 with TRBJ1-2; tentative D call: TRBD1 (5 bases). V dropped 1 base and J dropped 2 bases, with 8 bases sitting between them. Per germline, CDR1 SGHAT and CDR2 FQNNGV. CDR3 size: 14 residues. In DNA form, the CDR3 reads TGTGCCAGCAGCTTAGCCGGGGGAAACTATGGCTACACCTTC. Translating it yields CASSLAGGNYGYTF.

The gene calls are TRBV28 and TRBJ1-2, with 9 bases lining up with TRBD1. The length of the CDR3 is 13 residues. Looked up from germline, CDR1 is MDHEN and CDR2 is SYDVKM. Trimming removed 5 bases from V and 8 bases from J; junction bases left unmatched: 6. DNA of the CDR3: TGTGCCAGCAGTGCGGACAGGGGTGAAGGCTACACCTTC. It translates to CASSADRGEGYTF.

The chain employs TRBV28 and TRBJ1-6, with D possibly TRBD1 on 6 matching bases. Deletions cut 7 bases from V and 4 bases from J, with 14 bases between. There are 15 residues in the CDR3. Germline CDR1 and CDR2: MDHEN and SYDVKM. The CDR3 spells CASNTQGTYNSPLHF. In DNA, the CDR3 is TGTGCCAGCAATACACAGGGTACTTATAATTCACCCCTCCACTTT.

The V call is TRBV19, the J call TRBJ2-7; the D is unclear. The germline V gene has CDR1 LNHDA and CDR2 SQIVND (reference sequence). The V and J ends lost 5 bases and 0 bases respectively, with 11 bases between them. The CDR3 extends over 14 amino acids. The CDR3 protein is CASSPAPSSYEQYF. The CDR3 coding sequence is TGTGCCAGTAGTCCGGCACCTAGCTCCTACGAGCAGTACTTC.

The chain employs TRBV7-9 and TRBJ1-2, with 9 bases identical to TRBD1. The V gene end was trimmed by 5 bases and the J gene end by 6 bases; junction bases not matched to a gene: 10. Germline loops: CDR1 SEHNR, CDR2 FQNEAQ (reference sequence). The CDR3 loop spans 15 amino acids. The CDR3 nucleotides read TGTGCCAGCAGCGCAGGAGGGACAGGGATCGATGGCTACACCTTC. Amino acid sequence: CASSAGGTGIDGYTF.